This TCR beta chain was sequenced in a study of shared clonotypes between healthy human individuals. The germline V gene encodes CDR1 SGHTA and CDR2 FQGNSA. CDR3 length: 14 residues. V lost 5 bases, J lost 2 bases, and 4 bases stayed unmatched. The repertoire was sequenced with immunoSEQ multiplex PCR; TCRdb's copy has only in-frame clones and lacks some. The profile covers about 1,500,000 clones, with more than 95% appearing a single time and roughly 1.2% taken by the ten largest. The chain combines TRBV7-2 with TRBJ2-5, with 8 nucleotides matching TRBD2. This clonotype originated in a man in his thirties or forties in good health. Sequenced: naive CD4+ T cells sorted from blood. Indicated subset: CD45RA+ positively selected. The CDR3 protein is CASSPSGGQETQYF. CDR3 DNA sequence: TGTGCCAGCAGCCCCAGCGGGGGACAAGAGACCCAGTACTTC. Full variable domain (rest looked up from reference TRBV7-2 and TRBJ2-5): GAGVSQSPSNKVTEKGKDVELRCDPISGHTALYWYRQSLGQGLEFLIYFQGNSAPDKSGLPSDRFSAERTGGSVSTLTIQRTQQEDSAVYLCASSPSGGQETQYFGPGTRLLVL.